The 2 T cell receptor beta chains given below trace back to one sample, sequenced in a study of T cells after yellow fever vaccination. One entry per CDR3 protein, called by TCRdb with MiXCR from the 5' RACE reads. This sample yields over 100,000 distinct CDR3 sequences, of which roughly 8.4% are seen a single time; roughly 27% belongs to the top ten. The sequencing here drew on CD8+ T cells sorted from PBMCs, taken 45 days after the yellow fever booster vaccination. Receptors originate from a man under 40 who received the YFV17D yellow fever vaccine.

This clonotype was counted at least ten times. CDR3 region: CSVAGRRDRTDTQYF. DNA of the CDR3: TGCAGCGTGGCGGGCCGGCGGGATCGCACAGATACGCAGTATTTT. The chain combines TRBV29-1 with TRBJ2-3, with D possibly TRBD2 on 6 matching bases. The ends were cut back, 6 bases at V and 1 base at J, with 17 bases in the middle. Germline V gives CDR1 SQVTM, CDR2 ANQGSEA. The CDR3 consists of 15 residues.

This clonotype was counted a few times. The chain is built from TRBV28 and TRBJ2-2, with D uncertain. This CDR3 contains 13 residues. Trimming cost V 2 bases and J 6 bases, with 7 bases left between them. Germline CDR1 is MDHEN and CDR2 is SYDVKM. CDR3 residues: CASSLVFSGELFF. In nucleotides, the CDR3 is TGTGCCAGCAGTTTAGTCTTCTCCGGGGAGCTGTTTTTT.